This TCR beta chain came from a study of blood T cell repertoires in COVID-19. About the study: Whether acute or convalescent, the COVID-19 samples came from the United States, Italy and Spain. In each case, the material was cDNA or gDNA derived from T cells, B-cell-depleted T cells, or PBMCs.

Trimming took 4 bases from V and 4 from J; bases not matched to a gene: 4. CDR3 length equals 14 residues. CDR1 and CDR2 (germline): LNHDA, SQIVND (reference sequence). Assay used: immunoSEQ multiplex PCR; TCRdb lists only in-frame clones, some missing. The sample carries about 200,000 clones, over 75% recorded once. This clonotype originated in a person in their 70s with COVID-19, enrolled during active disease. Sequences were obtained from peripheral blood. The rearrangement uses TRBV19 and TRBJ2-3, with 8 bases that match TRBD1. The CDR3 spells CASSTGGASDTQYF. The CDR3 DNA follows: TGTGCCAGTAGTACAGGGGGCGCATCAGATACGCAGTATTTT.